The clone carrying this T cell receptor (beta chain) was seen only once. Its antigen is still unknown. Measured with immunoSEQ multiplex PCR; TCRdb has only the in-frame clones, and not every one. The sample lists 100,000 to 150,000 clones, 88% occurring once. The time point denotes: blood 2 weeks post-SBRT. Indicated treatment: 15 Gy SBRT to primary tumor, nephrectomy 4 weeks later. Clear cell pathology was present in this patient's renal cell carcinoma. Germline V gene sequence: CDR1 MNHEY, CDR2 SVGAGI. V lost 5 bases and J lost 6, with 11 bases in between. The CDR3 consists of 13 residues. This record belongs to a study of radiation and T cells in renal cell carcinoma. Study information: Nephrectomy followed 15 Gy stereotactic body radiation by 4 weeks.

Study results and limitations: In blood, top tumor clones expanded by 2 weeks, shrinking by 4.

This specimen was blood, taken from a patient whose treatment included radiotherapy and nephrectomy. The J gene is TRBJ1-5, the V gene TRBV6-5; D not certain. The clonotype was recovered from a woman in her 70s with renal cell carcinoma. CDR3 bases: TGTGCCAGCAGTCGCCGGCAACTTCAGCCCCAGCATTTT. Its protein product is CASSRRQLQPQHF.